This T cell receptor (beta chain) emerged from a study of blood T cell repertoires in COVID-19. The overall study: Samples representing acute and convalescent COVID-19 were sourced from the United States, Italy and Spain. T cells, B-cell-depleted T cells, or PBMCs supplied cDNA or gDNA.

As processed by the authors: For nucleated cells, counts were estimated from reference gene primer amplification. Produced via immunoSEQ multiplex PCR; TCRdb's table is partial and in-frame only. From that table come the V and J calls and clone size; the DNA was used to work out D and trimming. The table has about 130,000 clones, about four fifths seen once. CDR3 size: 11 residues. The V and J ends lost 2 bases and 6 bases respectively, with 5 bases between them. Germline CDR1 and CDR2: MNHEY and SMNVEV (reference sequence). This sequence joins TRBV27 and TRBJ2-7; maybe TRBD2 (5 bases). This TCR came from a human donor in a cohort sampled during active COVID-19. The source material was peripheral blood. CDR3 loop: CASSLGSEQYF. In nucleotides, the CDR3 is TGTGCCAGCAGTTTAGGGAGCGAGCAGTACTTC.